This TCR beta chain originates from a study of PD-1 blockade in mismatch repair-deficient tumors. The repertoire was sequenced with immunoSEQ multiplex PCR; TCRdb's copy has only in-frame clones and lacks some. This sample has 16,000 or so clones, with roughly 80% found just once. Germline trimming cut 3 bases from V and 8 bases from J; bases unmatched to any gene: 5. Germline CDR1 MGHDK, CDR2 SYGVNS. The CDR3 contains 15 residues. Sample time point: roughly ten-day in vitro stimulation with candidate neoantigen peptide 5. Each of over five ELISpot-reactive candidate peptides was used for 10-day stimulation. About this clone itself: Its antigen is not known.

This sample comprised cells cultured in vitro, obtained from a patient treated with pembrolizumab. The chain combines TRBV25-1 with TRBJ2-2, with 11 nucleotides matching TRBD1. The sequence was obtained from an adult with mismatch repair-deficient cancer. The CDR3 spells CASSDRDRGKGELFF. Written as DNA, the CDR3 is TGTGCCAGCAGTGACCGGGACAGGGGGAAAGGGGAGCTGTTTTTT. The full variable domain, rest sourced from reference TRBV25-1 and TRBJ2-2, is EADIYQTPRYLVIGTGKKITLECSQTMGHDKMYWYQQDPGMELHLIHYSYGVNSTEKGDLSSESTVSRIRTEHFPLTLESARPSHTSQYLCASSDRDRGKGELFFGEGSRLTVL.